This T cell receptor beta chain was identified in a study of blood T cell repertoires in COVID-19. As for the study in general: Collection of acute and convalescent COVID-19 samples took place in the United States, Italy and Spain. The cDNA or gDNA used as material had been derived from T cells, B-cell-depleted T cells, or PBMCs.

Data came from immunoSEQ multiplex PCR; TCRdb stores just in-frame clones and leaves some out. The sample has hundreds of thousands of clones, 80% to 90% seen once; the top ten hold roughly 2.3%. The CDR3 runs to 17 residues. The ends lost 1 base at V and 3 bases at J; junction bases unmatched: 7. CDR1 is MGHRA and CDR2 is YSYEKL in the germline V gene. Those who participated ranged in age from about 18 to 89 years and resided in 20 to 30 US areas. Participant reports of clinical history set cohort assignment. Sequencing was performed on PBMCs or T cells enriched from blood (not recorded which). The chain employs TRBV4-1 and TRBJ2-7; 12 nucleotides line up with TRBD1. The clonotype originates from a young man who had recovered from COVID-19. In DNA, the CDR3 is TGCGCCAGCAGCCAAGCCTCCGGGACAGGGGGCTTCTACGAGCAGTACTTC. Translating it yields CASSQASGTGGFYEQYF.